This T cell receptor (beta chain) emerged from a study of PD-L1 blockade in urothelial cancer (TCRdb year 2017). Background on the whole study: All patients started therapy in about 2014 and received atezolizumab 1,200 mg intravenously every 3 weeks. About 10 patients reached durable clinical benefit, while 20 patients did not. Blood samples yielded a median of about 150,000 T cells and 65,000 to 95,000 unique TCRs, with median clonality roughly 0.082. About 90% of the roughly 29 patients were identified as males with urothelial cancer of bladder origin, and a prior smoking history was reported by 18 of 29 patients. Durable clinical benefit was defined as progression-free survival longer than 6 months, and TCR features were also tested against progression-free and overall survival. Blood samples were analyzed at two time points: 3 weeks after treatment start (second dose) and 6 weeks after treatment start. In the same patients, pretreatment tumors underwent whole exome sequencing and RNA sequencing in addition to TCR sequencing. Over 28 patients had pretreatment blood TCR-seq, about 24 had at least one posttreatment blood collection, and about 24 had tumor TCR-seq. Patients had an ECOG performance status of 0 or 1 and had received between 0 and 3 prior chemotherapy regimens. TCR sequencing covered pretreatment tumor samples and matched, serially collected peripheral blood taken before and after atezolizumab treatment. Somatic, immune and clinical correlates of response to PD-L1 blockade with atezolizumab in urothelial cancer were the focus of an exploratory multi-omic analysis. Findings and caveats that apply to the study as a whole: A pretreatment peripheral blood TCR clonality below the median was linked to improved progression-free and overall survival. Because the sample size was small (n ≈ 29) and many of the analyses were exploratory, the results are meant to be hypothesis-generating. Among patients with durable benefit, tumor-associated TCR clones showed greater expansion in peripheral blood 3 weeks after treatment started (n = 22, p = 0.022).

V sheds 5 bases and J sheds 6 bases, leaving 20 bases between their ends. The germline V gene encodes CDR1 MDHEN and CDR2 SYDVKM. The CDR3 has 15 amino acids, counting the end cysteine and phenylalanine. Only the CDR3 portion is preserved as DNA: 45 bases, with reading frame beginning at the first base. Synthetic TCR analog templates were spiked into each PCR to estimate absolute template abundance from read counts. TCRbeta CDR3 regions were amplified from genomic DNA with bias-controlled V and J gene primers using the immunoSEQ assay. Sequencing of rearranged TCRbeta segments was done at approximately 20X coverage. Per the original workflow: Clustering was used to correct sequencing errors, and CDR3s were annotated against IMGT so that V, D and J genes could be assigned. Out-of-frame and stop-codon sequences were excluded, and only productive TCRbeta rearrangements were used in downstream analyses. Clonality was computed as one minus Shannon entropy normalized by the log of the number of unique productive sequences. Clones differing between time points or between blood and tumor were identified using Fisher's exact test with Benjamini-Hochberg correction, with an adjusted p below 0.01 applied as the threshold. Sourced from immuneACCESS, this table was stored by TCRdb with only in-frame sequences that have V and J called. A share of the clones is absent; for the studies checked, an unresolved V gene accounts for under half, and the remainder has no known explanation. V and J calls and clone size are copied from that table; D and trimming were computed from the DNA. This sample gives about 130,000 clones in total; around 85% of them show up just once. The top ten clonotypes cover about 2.9% of the sample.

What the time point label conveys for this sample: pretreatment peripheral blood. The cohort included 29 patients with locally advanced or metastatic urothelial carcinoma who were treated at Memorial Sloan Kettering on a trial protocol. Peripheral blood mononuclear cells were collected from each patient pretreatment and during treatment, giving between 1 and 8 total time points per patient. The Qiagen DNeasy Blood extraction kit was used to purify genomic DNA from total PBMCs and tumor samples. PBMCs were collected pretreatment and during treatment, and were isolated and stored as previously described. This clone was counted a single time. The clone's antigen remains unknown. Base qualities are not recorded, but no much larger clone differs from it by a single base.

The V gene is TRBV28 and the J gene is TRBJ2-7; the D gene is possibly TRBD2, with 7 bases matching. The clonotype originates from a man in his fifties with urothelial cancer. Material: PBMCs, obtained around atezolizumab (anti-PD-L1) treatment. The sequenced DNA is TGTGCCAGCAGTCCTTATGGGGGGGCGGGTTTCGAGCAGTACTTC. This gives the protein CASSPYGGAGFEQYF.